This T cell receptor (beta chain) stems from a study of T cell changes during pregnancy in multiple sclerosis. The method was immunoSEQ multiplex PCR; TCRdb's version includes in-frame clones alone and lacks a portion of them. Among approximately 44,000 clones listed, 92% were seen once. The germline V gene has CDR1 SNHLY and CDR2 FYNNEI. The length of the CDR3 is 15 residues. V shed 6 bases and J 4 bases; nucleotides not matched to a gene: 7. The chain is built from TRBV2 and TRBJ1-4; TRBD1 matches at 8 bases. The sequence was collected from a female donor with multiple sclerosis, enrolled in a pregnancy study. The source was CD4+ T cells from peripheral blood mononuclear cells, collected in the third trimester of pregnancy. The CDR3 coding sequence is TGTGCCAGCAGATTCGACAGGGGCAATAATGAAAAACTGTTTTTT. Its protein is CASRFDRGNNEKLFF.